This T cell receptor beta chain emerged from a study of blood T cell repertoires in COVID-19. Study-wide context: COVID-19 samples collected from the United States, Italy and Spain covered acute and convalescent phases. Sample material is recorded as cDNA or gDNA derived from T cells, B-cell-depleted T cells, or PBMCs.

Authors' data handling: Estimates of nucleated cell counts were drawn from the amplification of reference gene primers. Sequencing used immunoSEQ multiplex PCR; TCRdb keeps in-frame clones, though not all of them. The DNA gave D and trimming, while V, J and clone size come from that table. The data hold roughly 160,000 clones, with around 83% observed a single time. This CDR3 has 15 amino acids. Germline-derived CDR1 and CDR2 are MNHEY and SVGEGT. J was trimmed by 9 bases and V by 5 bases; bases with no gene match: 6. Sequencing was carried out using peripheral blood. The chain carries TRBV6-2 or TRBV6-3 and TRBJ2-1; 14 bases map to TRBD2. The sequence was collected from a woman in her 70s who had recovered from COVID-19. The CDR3 sequence: CASSRTSGRLGEQFF. The DNA of the CDR3 is TGTGCCAGCAGTAGGACTAGCGGGAGGTTGGGTGAGCAGTTCTTC.